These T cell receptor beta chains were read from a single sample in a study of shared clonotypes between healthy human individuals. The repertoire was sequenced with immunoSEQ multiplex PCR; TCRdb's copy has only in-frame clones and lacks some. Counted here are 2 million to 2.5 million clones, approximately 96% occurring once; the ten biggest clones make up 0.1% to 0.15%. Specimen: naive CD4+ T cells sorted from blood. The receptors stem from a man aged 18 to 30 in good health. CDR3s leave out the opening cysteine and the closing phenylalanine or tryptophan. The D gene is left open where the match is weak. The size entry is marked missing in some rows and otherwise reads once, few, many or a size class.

CDR3: ASSRARDINTEAF
size: -
V: TRBV5-1
D: -

CDR3: ASSDGGSRDEQF
size: -
V: TRBV10-1
D: TRBD2

CDR3: ASSSHGGGLIEQY
size: -
V: TRBV28
D: -

CDR3: ASSLAEKGYTGELF
size: -
V: TRBV5-4
D: -

CDR3: ASRLARDRRSSYNSPLH
size: once
V: TRBV12-2
D: -

CDR3: SVSRTSGGSTDTQY
size: -
V: TRBV29-1
D: TRBD2

CDR3: ASSWDPLGDTQY
size: -
V: TRBV7-2
D: -

CDR3: AISESGQGRIGEQY
size: -
V: TRBV10-3
D: TRBD1

CDR3: ASSQDPVRGEKLF
size: -
V: TRBV4-1
D: -

CDR3: ASSLGLAGLNEQF
size: once
V: TRBV7-9
D: TRBD2

CDR3: ASSGNTEAF
size: -
V: TRBV6-6
D: -

CDR3: ASSEPNNSPLH
size: once
V: TRBV25-1
D: -

CDR3: ASSLGKTADRTDTQY
size: -
V: TRBV5-1
D: -

CDR3: ASSSLPGQGFRSGANVLT
size: -
V: TRBV5-1
D: TRBD1

CDR3: AWRDKTSTDTQY
size: -
V: TRBV30
D: -

CDR3: AWSENSGGLGKLF
size: -
V: TRBV30
D: TRBD1

CDR3: AISESGGANTGELF
size: -
V: TRBV10-3
D: -

CDR3: ASSVGSVSYEQY
size: -
V: TRBV2
D: -

CDR3: ASSSTLGRSSYNEQF
size: -
V: TRBV11-3
D: -

CDR3: ASSYYPTGDGKTQY
size: -
V: TRBV28
D: TRBD1

CDR3: ASSLRTGDSPQH
size: -
V: TRBV5-1
D: TRBD1

CDR3: ASSVAPNSPLH
size: once
V: TRBV9
D: -

CDR3: AWSVSPLNAEAF
size: -
V: TRBV30
D: -

CDR3: ASSALTGPDYGYT
size: -
V: TRBV5-1
D: -

CDR3: ASSYRQGLADTQY
size: -
V: TRBV6-5
D: TRBD1

CDR3: ASSLDIIPGNTIY
size: -
V: TRBV7-2
D: -

CDR3: ASSRGQGADYGYT
size: -
V: TRBV6-1
D: TRBD1

CDR3: ASSLGTGRNTIY
size: -
V: TRBV7-2
D: -

CDR3: ASSLIHGTGGVNTEAF
size: -
V: TRBV5-1
D: TRBD1

CDR3: ASSPEGRGPGQY
size: -
V: TRBV7-2
D: -

CDR3: ASSANRGSDTQY
size: -
V: TRBV5-4
D: TRBD1

CDR3: ASSEGGTSSYNEQF
size: -
V: TRBV2
D: -

CDR3: ASRYRGQPYYGYT
size: -
V: TRBV6-5
D: TRBD1

CDR3: SGTILMSLGELF
size: -
V: TRBV29-1
D: -

CDR3: ASSSRDHNYGYT
size: -
V: TRBV9
D: -

CDR3: ASSPIRGQTLWGYT
size: few
V: TRBV7-9
D: -

CDR3: ASSLEGTGGDYGYT
size: -
V: TRBV5-1
D: TRBD1

CDR3: ASSVGQGQGQY
size: once
V: TRBV5-1
D: TRBD1

CDR3: ASSEVGTGNYGYT
size: -
V: TRBV2
D: TRBD1

CDR3: ASSYSGADTEAF
size: -
V: TRBV6-5
D: -

CDR3: ASRDRNRLGYT
size: -
V: TRBV19
D: TRBD1

CDR3: ASSYSGQAPHEQY
size: once
V: TRBV6-5
D: TRBD1

CDR3: AWSVRVGPGNTIY
size: -
V: TRBV30
D: -

CDR3: ASSQDGGEVGLYGYT
size: -
V: TRBV4-3
D: -

CDR3: ASSLGYNEQF
size: once
V: TRBV11-3
D: -

CDR3: ASSLTSGSSDTQY
size: -
V: TRBV5-1
D: TRBD2

CDR3: ASSLGDSGNTIY
size: -
V: TRBV7-6
D: -

CDR3: ASSPGDRTNTEAF
size: once
V: TRBV18
D: TRBD1

CDR3: ASSPVGPSVTYEQY
size: -
V: TRBV18
D: -

CDR3: ASSLDRGHTEAF
size: -
V: TRBV5-4
D: TRBD1

CDR3: ASSPTGGLQETQY
size: once
V: TRBV5-6
D: TRBD1

CDR3: ASSQSRRTYNSPLH
size: -
V: TRBV23-1
D: -

CDR3: ASSGRGSGGETQY
size: -
V: TRBV6-1
D: -

CDR3: ASSSQELGQRVQPQH
size: once
V: TRBV5-8
D: TRBD1

CDR3: ASSRYFQETQY
size: -
V: TRBV6-1
D: -

CDR3: ASSYGQGFHETQY
size: once
V: TRBV6-5
D: TRBD1

CDR3: ASSSPGQRETQY
size: few
V: TRBV7-2
D: -

CDR3: ASSGQEVPSPLH
size: -
V: TRBV6-5
D: TRBD1

CDR3: ASSPGLKNTGELF
size: -
V: TRBV18
D: -

CDR3: ASSEEGLLTGELF
size: -
V: TRBV2
D: TRBD2